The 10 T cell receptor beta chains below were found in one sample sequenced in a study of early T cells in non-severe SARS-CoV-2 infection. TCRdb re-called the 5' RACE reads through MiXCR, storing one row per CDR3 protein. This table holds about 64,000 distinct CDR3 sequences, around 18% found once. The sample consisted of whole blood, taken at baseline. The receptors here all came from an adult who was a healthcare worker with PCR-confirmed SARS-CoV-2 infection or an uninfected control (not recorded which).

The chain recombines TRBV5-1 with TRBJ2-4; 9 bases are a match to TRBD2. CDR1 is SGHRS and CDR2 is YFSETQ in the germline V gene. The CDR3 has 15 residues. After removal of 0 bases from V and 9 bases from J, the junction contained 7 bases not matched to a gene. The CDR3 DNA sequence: TGCGCCAGCAGCTTGGTAGCGGGGGCCCTAGGCATTCAGTACTTC. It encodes CASSLVAGALGIQYF.

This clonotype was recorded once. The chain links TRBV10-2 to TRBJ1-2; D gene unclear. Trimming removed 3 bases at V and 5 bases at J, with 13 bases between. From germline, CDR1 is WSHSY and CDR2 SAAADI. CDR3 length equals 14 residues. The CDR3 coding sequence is TGCGCCAGCAGTGATCCCGGACGGAGTTATGGCTACACCTTC. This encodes CASSDPGRSYGYTF.

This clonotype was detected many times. DNA of the CDR3: TGTGCCAGCTCACCGCGAACTGCCGGGACAGGAAACACCGGGGAGCTGTTTTTT. It specifies CASSPRTAGTGNTGELFF. The rearrangement links TRBV18 to TRBJ2-2, with 8 bases matching TRBD1. Per germline, CDR1 KGHSH and CDR2 LQKENI. The CDR3 totals 18 residues. Trimming cost V 3 bases and J 2 bases; bases outside gene matches: 11. Full variable domain (outside the CDR3, taken from reference TRBV18 and TRBJ2-2): NAGVMQNPRHLVRRRGQEARLRCSPMKGHSHVYWYRQLPEEGLKFMVYLQKENIIDESGMPKERFSAEFPKEGPSILRIQQVVRGDSAAYFCASSPRTAGTGNTGELFFGEGSRLTVL.

CDR3 in amino acids: CASSESRGPYEQYF. As DNA, the CDR3 is TGCGCCAGCAGTGAGTCCCGGGGCCCCTACGAGCAGTACTTC. The chain is built from TRBV10-1 and TRBJ2-7; D may match TRBD1 or TRBD2 (5 bases each). This CDR3 is built from 14 residues. Germline loops: CDR1 WNHNN, CDR2 SYGVQD (reference sequence). Trimming left V 0 bases short and J 2 bases short, with 8 bases between.

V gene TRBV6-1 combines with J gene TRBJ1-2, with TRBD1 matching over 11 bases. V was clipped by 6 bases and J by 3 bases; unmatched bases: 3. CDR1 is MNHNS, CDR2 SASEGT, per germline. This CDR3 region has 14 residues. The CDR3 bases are TGTGCCAGCAGGGACAGGGGGCTTGACTATGGCTACACCTTC. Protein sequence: CASRDRGLDYGYTF.

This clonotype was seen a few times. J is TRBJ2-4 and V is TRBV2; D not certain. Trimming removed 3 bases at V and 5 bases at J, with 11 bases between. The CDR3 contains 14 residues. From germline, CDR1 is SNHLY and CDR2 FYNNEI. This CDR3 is CASSDWVSQNIQYF. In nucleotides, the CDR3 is TGTGCCAGCAGTGATTGGGTTAGTCAAAACATTCAGTACTTC.

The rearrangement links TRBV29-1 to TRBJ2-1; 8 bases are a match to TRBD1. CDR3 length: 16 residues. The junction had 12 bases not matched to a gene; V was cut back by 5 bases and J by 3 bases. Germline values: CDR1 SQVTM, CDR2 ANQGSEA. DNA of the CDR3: TGCAGCGTTTACCTCTGGGGACAGGTGGACTACAATGAGCAGTTCTTC. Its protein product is CSVYLWGQVDYNEQFF.

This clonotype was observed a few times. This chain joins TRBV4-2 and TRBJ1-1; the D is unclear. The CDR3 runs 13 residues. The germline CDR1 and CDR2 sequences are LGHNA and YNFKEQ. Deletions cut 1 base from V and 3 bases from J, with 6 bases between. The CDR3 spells CASSQGSHTEAFF. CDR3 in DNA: TGTGCCAGCAGCCAAGGAAGCCACACTGAAGCTTTCTTT.

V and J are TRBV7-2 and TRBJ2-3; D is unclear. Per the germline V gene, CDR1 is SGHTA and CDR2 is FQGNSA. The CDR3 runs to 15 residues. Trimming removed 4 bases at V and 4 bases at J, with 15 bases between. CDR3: CASSSRAAFSDTQYF. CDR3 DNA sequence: TGTGCCAGCAGCTCCCGGGCCGCGTTTTCAGATACGCAGTATTTT.

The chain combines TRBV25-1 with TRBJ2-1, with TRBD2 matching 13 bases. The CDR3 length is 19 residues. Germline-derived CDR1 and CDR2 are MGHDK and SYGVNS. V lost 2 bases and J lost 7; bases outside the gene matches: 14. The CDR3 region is CASSEPGLAGPRSRNEQFF. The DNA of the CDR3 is TGTGCCAGCAGTGAACCGGGACTAGCGGGACCTCGTTCGAGGAATGAGCAGTTCTTC.